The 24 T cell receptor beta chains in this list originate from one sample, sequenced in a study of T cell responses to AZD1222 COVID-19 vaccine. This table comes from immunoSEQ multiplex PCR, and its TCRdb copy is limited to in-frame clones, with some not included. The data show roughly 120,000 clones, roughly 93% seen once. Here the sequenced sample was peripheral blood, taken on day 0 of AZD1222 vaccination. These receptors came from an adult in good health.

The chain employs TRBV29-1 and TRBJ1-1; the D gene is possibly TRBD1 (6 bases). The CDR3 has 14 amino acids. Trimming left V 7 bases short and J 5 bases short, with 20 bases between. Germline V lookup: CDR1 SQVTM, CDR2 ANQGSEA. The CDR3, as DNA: TGCAGCGCCATGATCCCTAGGGGGAGTACTGAAGCTTTCTTT. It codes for CSAMIPRGSTEAFF.

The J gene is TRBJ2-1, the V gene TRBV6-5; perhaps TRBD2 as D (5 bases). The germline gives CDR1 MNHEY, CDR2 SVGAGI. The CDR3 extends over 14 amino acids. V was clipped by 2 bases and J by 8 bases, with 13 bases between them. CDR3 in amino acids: CASSYRRARDEQFF. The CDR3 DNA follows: TGTGCCAGCAGTTACAGGCGGGCTAGGGATGAGCAGTTCTTC.

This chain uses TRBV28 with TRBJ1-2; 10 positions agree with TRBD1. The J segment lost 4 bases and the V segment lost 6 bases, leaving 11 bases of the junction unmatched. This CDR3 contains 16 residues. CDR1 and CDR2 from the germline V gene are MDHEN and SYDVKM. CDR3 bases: TGTGCCAGCAGCCCACGGACAGGGGGATTGGGCTATGGCTACACCTTC. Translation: CASSPRTGGLGYGYTF.

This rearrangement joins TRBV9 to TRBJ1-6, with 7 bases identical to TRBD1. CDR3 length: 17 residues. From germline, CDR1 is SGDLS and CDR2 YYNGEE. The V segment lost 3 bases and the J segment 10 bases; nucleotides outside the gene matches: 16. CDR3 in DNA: TGTGCCAGCAGCGGAGAAACAGGGGAAGGCGGTAACTCACCCCTCCACTTT. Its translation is CASSGETGEGGNSPLHF.

CDR3 residues: CASRSTGANVLTF. The CDR3 bases are TGCGCCAGCCGGTCCACTGGGGCCAACGTCCTGACTTTC. V usage is TRBV4-1 and J usage is TRBJ2-6; D remains unclear. The CDR3 sequence is 13 residues long. The germline V gene has CDR1 MGHRA and CDR2 YSYEKL. Trimming cost V 8 bases and J 2 bases, with 7 bases left between them.

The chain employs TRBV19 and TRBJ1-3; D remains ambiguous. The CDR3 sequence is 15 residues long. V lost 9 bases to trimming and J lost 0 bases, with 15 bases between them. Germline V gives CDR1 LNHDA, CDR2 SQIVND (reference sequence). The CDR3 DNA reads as TGTGCCAGCTCGACGGACTACAGCTCTGGAAACACCATATATTTT. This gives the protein CASSTDYSSGNTIYF.

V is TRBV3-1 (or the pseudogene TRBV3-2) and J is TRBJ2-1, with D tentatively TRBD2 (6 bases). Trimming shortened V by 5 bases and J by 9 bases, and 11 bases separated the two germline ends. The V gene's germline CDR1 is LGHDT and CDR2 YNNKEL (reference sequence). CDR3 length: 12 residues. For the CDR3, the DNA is TGTGCCAGCAGCGGGGGAGGAGGTGAGCAGTTCTTC. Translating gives CASSGGGGEQFF.

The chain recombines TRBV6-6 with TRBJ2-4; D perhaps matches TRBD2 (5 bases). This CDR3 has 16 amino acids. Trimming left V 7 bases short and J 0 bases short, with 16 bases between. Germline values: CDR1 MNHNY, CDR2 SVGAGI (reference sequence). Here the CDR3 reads CASNLGLNEAKNIQYF. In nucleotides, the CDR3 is TGTGCCAGCAATTTAGGACTGAACGAAGCCAAAAACATTCAGTACTTC.

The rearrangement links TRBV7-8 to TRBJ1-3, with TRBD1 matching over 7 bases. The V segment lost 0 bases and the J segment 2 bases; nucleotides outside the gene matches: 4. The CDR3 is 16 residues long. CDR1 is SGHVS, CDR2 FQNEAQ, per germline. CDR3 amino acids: CASSLARQGPGNTIYF. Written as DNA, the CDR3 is TGTGCCAGCAGCTTAGCCCGACAGGGCCCTGGAAACACCATATATTTT.

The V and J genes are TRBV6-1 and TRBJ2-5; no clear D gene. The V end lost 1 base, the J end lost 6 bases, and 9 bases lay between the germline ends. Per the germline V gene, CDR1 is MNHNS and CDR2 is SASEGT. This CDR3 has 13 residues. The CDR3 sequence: CASSEERGQTQYF. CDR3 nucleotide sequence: TGTGCCAGCAGTGAAGAGCGTGGGCAGACCCAGTACTTC.

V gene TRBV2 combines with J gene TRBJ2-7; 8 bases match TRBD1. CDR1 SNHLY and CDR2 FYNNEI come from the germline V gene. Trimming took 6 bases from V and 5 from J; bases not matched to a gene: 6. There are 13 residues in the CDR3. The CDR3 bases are TGTGCCAGCAGAGCGACAGGGGAGCACGAGCAGTACTTC. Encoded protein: CASRATGEHEQYF.

This CDR3 reads CASSVRGQGNTEAFF. Here the CDR3 DNA reads TGTGCCAGTAGTGTCCGGGGCCAGGGGAACACTGAAGCTTTCTTT. The gene calls are TRBV19 and TRBJ1-1, with D maybe TRBD1 (5 bases). Between the trimmed V and J ends, which lost 5 bases and 1 base, there was a span of 14 bases. Germline V lookup: CDR1 LNHDA, CDR2 SQIVND (reference sequence). This CDR3 contains 15 residues.

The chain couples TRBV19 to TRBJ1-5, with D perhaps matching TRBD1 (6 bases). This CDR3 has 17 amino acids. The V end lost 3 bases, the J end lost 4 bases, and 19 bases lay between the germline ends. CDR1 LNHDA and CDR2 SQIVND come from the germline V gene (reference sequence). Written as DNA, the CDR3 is TGTGCCAGTAGTATGACCTTTCTCGACAGGATAAATCAGCCCCAGCATTTT. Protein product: CASSMTFLDRINQPQHF.

CDR3 nucleotide sequence: TGCGCCAGCAGCCAAAGACAGGGTCCCGGGGAGCTGTTTTTT. It is translated as CASSQRQGPGELFF. The V and J genes are TRBV4-1 and TRBJ2-2; TRBD1 matches 7 bases. With V trimmed by 2 bases and J by 6 bases, 3 bases remained unmatched. This CDR3 contains 14 residues. Germline V CDR1 and CDR2: MGHRA, YSYEKL.

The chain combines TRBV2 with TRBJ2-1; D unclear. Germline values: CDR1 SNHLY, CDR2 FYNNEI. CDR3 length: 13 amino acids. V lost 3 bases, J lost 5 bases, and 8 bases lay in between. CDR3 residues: CASSDWNHNEQFF. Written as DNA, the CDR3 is TGTGCCAGCAGTGACTGGAACCACAATGAGCAGTTCTTC.

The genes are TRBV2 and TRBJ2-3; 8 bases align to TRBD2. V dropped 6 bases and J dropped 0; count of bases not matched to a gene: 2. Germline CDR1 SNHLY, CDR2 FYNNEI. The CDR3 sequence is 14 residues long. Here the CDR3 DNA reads TGTGCCAGCAGCCCTAGCGGGAGCACAGATACGCAGTATTTT. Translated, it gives CASSPSGSTDTQYF.

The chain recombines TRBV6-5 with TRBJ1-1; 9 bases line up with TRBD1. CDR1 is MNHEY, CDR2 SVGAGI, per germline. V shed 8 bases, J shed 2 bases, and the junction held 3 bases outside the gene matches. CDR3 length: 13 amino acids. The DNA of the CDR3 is TGTGCCAGCCACAGGGGGCGTAACACTGAAGCTTTCTTT. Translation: CASHRGRNTEAFF.

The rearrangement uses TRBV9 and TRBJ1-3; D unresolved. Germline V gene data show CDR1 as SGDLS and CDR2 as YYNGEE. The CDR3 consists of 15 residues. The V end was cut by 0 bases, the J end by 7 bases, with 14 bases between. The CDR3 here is CASSVGQTARNTIYF. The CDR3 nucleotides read TGTGCCAGCAGCGTAGGGCAGACCGCCAGGAACACCATATATTTT.

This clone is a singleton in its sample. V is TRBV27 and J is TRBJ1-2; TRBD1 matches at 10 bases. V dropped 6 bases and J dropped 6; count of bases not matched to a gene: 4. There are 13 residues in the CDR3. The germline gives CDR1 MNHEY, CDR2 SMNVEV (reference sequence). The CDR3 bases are TGTGCCAGCAGAGCGACAGGGGGCGATGGCTACACCTTC. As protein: CASRATGGDGYTF.

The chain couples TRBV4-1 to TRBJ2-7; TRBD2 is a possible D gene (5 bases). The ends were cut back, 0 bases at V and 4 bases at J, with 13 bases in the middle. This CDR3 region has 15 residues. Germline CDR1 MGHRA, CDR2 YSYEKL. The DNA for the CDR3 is TGCGCCAGCAGCCAAGAAAGCCGGGAAGGTTACGAGCAGTACTTC. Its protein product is CASSQESREGYEQYF.

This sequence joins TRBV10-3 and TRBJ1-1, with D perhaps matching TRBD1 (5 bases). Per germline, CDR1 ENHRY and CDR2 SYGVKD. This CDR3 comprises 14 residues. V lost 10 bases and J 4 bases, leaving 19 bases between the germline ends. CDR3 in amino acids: CATLPRDAGTEAFF. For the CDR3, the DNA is TGTGCCACGTTGCCCAGGGACGCCGGCACTGAAGCTTTCTTT.

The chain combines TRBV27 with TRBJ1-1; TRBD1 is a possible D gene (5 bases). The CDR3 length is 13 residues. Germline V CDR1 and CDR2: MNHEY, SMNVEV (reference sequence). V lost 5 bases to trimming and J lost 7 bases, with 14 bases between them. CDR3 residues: CASSTLTAYEAFF. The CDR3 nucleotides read TGTGCCAGCAGTACCTTGACAGCTTATGAAGCTTTCTTT.

The CDR3 nucleotides read TGTGCCAGTAGTGGCGGGACTAGCGGGCATTTCACCTACGAGCAGTACTTC. Protein: CASSGGTSGHFTYEQYF. The gene calls are TRBV19 and TRBJ2-7; 12 nucleotides agree with TRBD2. There are 17 residues in the CDR3. Germline CDR1 and CDR2: LNHDA and SQIVND (reference sequence). With 5 bases clipped from V and 2 bases from J, the junction kept 10 bases outside the gene matches.

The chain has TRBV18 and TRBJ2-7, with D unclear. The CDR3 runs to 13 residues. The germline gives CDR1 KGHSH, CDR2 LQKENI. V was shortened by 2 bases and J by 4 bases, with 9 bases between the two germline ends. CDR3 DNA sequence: TGTGCCAGCTCACCAGGGTCCCCTTACGAGCAGTACTTC. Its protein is CASSPGSPYEQYF.